This section outlines one T cell receptor beta chain sequence together with its context. What it recognizes is unknown. The data belong to a study of lymphopenia after photon versus proton radiotherapy. Study conclusions and caveats: After lymphocyte nadir, photon-treated repertoires showed oligoclonal expansion, especially CD8+ Temra. Proton therapy kept repertoires fairly stable, unlike photons, which gained effector/memory cells.

The CDR3 has 16 amino acids. CDR1 is LGHNA and CDR2 is YSLEER in the germline V gene. V lost 0 bases and J lost 4, with 13 bases in between. Repertoires were generated with immunoSEQ multiplex PCR, while TCRdb's copy carries only in-frame clones and drops some. This sample has about 160,000 clones, with around nine tenths found just once. The starting material was peripheral blood, obtained from a patient treated with photon-based radiotherapy. The chain uses TRBV4-3 and TRBJ1-5; the D gene is possibly TRBD1 (5 bases). This sequence originates from a man aged 50 to 59 with gastric cancer. CDR3 residues: CASSQDRWGLNQPQHF. The CDR3 DNA is TGCGCCAGCAGCCAAGATAGGTGGGGCCTGAATCAGCCCCAGCATTTT.